Shown below are 16 T cell receptor beta chains from a single sample sequenced in a study of blood T cells in healthy people across ages. Together with a sample-barcoded 5' primer, a J-beta primer mix was included in a second PCR lasting about 6 to 12 cycles. TCRdb used MiXCR to reprocess the 5' RACE reads, holding one entry per CDR3 protein. In the table there are around 650,000 distinct CDR3 sequences, over 40% of which are singletons. The sequenced sample consisted of blood. The source is a man at least 80 years old in good health.

As regards this clonotype: A much larger clone differs from this one at a single base, so this may be a read error. This chain connects TRBV4-3 to TRBJ2-3, with TRBD2 identical over 10 bases. CDR1 and CDR2 (germline): LGHNA, YSLEER. The CDR3 extends over 16 amino acids. CDR3 sequence reads: CASSRQLAGSTDMQYF. The CDR3 DNA sequence: TGCGCCAGCAGCCGCCAACTAGCGGGGTCCACAGATATGCAGTATTTT.

This clonotype has more than one count but fewer than ten. The genes are TRBV30 and TRBJ2-4; TRBD2 matches at 8 bases. The CDR3 runs to 13 residues. CDR1 and CDR2 (germline): GTSNPN, SVGIG (reference sequence). CDR3 in amino acids: CTYSALRRGEQYF. The CDR3 region has the DNA TGTACGTATTCGGCCTTACGGCGGGGGGAGCAGTACTTC. The variable domain in full, with the rest retrieved from reference TRBV30 and TRBJ2-4, is SQTIHQWPATLVQPVGSPLSLECTVEGTSNPNLYWYRQAAGRGLQLLFYSVGIGQISSEVPQNLSASRPQDRQFILSSKKLLLSDSGFYLCTYSALRRGEQYFGAGTRLSVL.

This clonotype appeared a few times. The chain joins TRBV2 to TRBJ2-5; no clear D. Trimming took off 9 bases at V and 1 base at J, with 18 bases between the two ends. In germline, CDR1 is SNHLY, CDR2 FYNNEI. This CDR3 is 15 amino acids long. The CDR3 here is CASSLRIGSQETQYF. CDR3 DNA: TGTGCCAGTAGCCTCCGGATCGGATCCCAAGAGACCCAGTACTTC.

As regards this clonotype: A read error may account for a junction end that differs from germline. This chain uses TRBV7-2 with TRBJ2-4, with 10 bases fitting TRBD1. Germline V gene data show CDR1 as SGHTA and CDR2 as FQGNSA. This CDR3 has 16 amino acids. Here the CDR3 reads CASSLAGTGAKNIQYF. The CDR3 nucleotides are TGTGCCAGCAGCTTAGCGGGGACAGGGGCCAAAAACATCCAGTACTTC. The whole variable domain, filled in from reference TRBV7-2 and TRBJ2-4, reads GAGVSQSPSNKVTEKGKDVELRCDPISGHTALYWYRQSLGQGLEFLIYFQGNSAPDKSGLPSDRFSAERTGGSVSTLTIQRTQQEDSAVYLCASSLAGTGAKNIQYFGAGTRLSVL.

There are a few counts of this clonotype. V is TRBV20-1 and J is TRBJ2-5; D tentatively reads TRBD1 or TRBD2 (5 bases each). This CDR3 contains 17 residues. V lost 4 bases, J lost 3 bases, and 24 bases lay in between. In germline, CDR1 is DFQATT, CDR2 SNEGSKA (reference sequence). The CDR3 loop is CSATGGQGNVLEETQYF. The CDR3 DNA reads as TGCAGTGCTACCGGAGGCCAGGGTAATGTTTTAGAAGAGACCCAGTACTTC.

Regarding this clonotype: The junction and the germline gene differ at one end; a read error may be behind it. V usage is TRBV4-2 and J usage is TRBJ2-7; D gene unclear. Per germline, CDR1 LGHNA and CDR2 YNFKEQ. This CDR3 spans 13 amino acids. CDR3 DNA sequence: TGTGTCAGCAGCCAAGTTAGAATGGGGGAGCAGTACTTC. Protein product: CVSSQVRMGEQYF.

This clonotype was seen a few times. The CDR3 bases are TGTGCCAGCAGTCGACCGGCCAGCAAAGAGACCCAGTACTTC. Encoded protein: CASSRPASKETQYF. The genes are TRBV6-2 or TRBV6-3 and TRBJ2-5; D is unresolved. Trimming stripped 5 bases from V and 3 bases from J, with 13 bases between. The CDR3 is 14 residues long. Germline values: CDR1 MNHEY, CDR2 SVGEGT.

This clonotype was picked up one time. It may be a read error: a sequence one base away is much more abundant. The chain recombines TRBV9 with TRBJ1-2; perhaps TRBD1 as D (5 bases). Germline V gene data show CDR1 as SGDLS and CDR2 as YYNGEE. CDR3 size: 15 residues. The DNA of the CDR3 is TGTGCCAGCAGCGTCGGGGGACGGACATACCATGGCTGCACCTTC. Translating gives CASSVGGRTYHGCTF. Using reference TRBV9 and TRBJ1-2 for the parts outside the CDR3, the full variable domain is DSGVTQTPKHLITATGQRVTLRCSPRSGDLSVYWYQQSLDQGLQFLIQYYNGEERAKGNILERFSAQQFPDLHSELNLSSLELGDSALYFCASSVGGRTYHGCTFGSGTRLTVV.

The rearrangement uses TRBV6-4 and TRBJ2-3; D remains ambiguous. Germline loops: CDR1 MRHNA, CDR2 SNTAGT. The V end was cut by 5 bases, the J end by 3 bases, with 12 bases between. The CDR3 loop spans 14 amino acids. Here the CDR3 DNA reads TGTGCCAGCAGTAAATCTGGACGAACAGATACGCAGTATTTT. This encodes CASSKSGRTDTQYF.

In the case of this clonotype: A read error may produce the germline difference seen at one junction end. This CDR3 is CASSQDGTGTYEQHF. CDR3 bases: TGCGCCAGCAGCCAAGATGGGACAGGGACCTACGAGCAGCACTTC. The J gene is TRBJ2-1, the V gene TRBV4-3; 9 bases match TRBD1. Germline CDR1 is LGHNA and CDR2 is YSLEER. This CDR3 has 15 residues.

The chain carries TRBV4-3 and TRBJ1-4, with TRBD1 as a possible D gene (5 bases). V lost 0 bases and J 8 bases, leaving 16 bases between the germline ends. CDR1 and CDR2 from the germline V gene are LGHNA and YSLEER. This CDR3 has 16 residues. CDR3 nucleotides: TGCGCCAGCAGCCAAGATTTTCGGGGCCGAGAGGAAAAACTGTTTTTT. It yields the protein CASSQDFRGREEKLFF.

The CDR3 loop is CASRLLGNEQYF. The CDR3 region has the DNA TGTGCCAGCAGGTTGCTTGGCAATGAGCAGTACTTC. This chain links TRBV7-9 with TRBJ2-1, with no clear D. Gene TRBJ2-7 matches the end of the DNA better, so the J call may be wrong. The CDR3 is 12 amino acids. Germline V CDR1 and CDR2: SEHNR, FQNEAQ (reference sequence).

Turning to this clonotype: One end of the junction does not line up with germline, which may come from a read error. V gene TRBV29-1 combines with J gene TRBJ2-1; 14 bases match TRBD2. Per the germline V gene, CDR1 is SQVTM and CDR2 is ANQGSEA. The CDR3 consists of 15 residues. CDR3 DNA: TGCAGCGTTGCCGGACTAGCGGGAGGAGAGAATGAGCAGTTCTTT. This sequence encodes CSVAGLAGGENEQFF.

The sample holds a few counts of this clonotype. This chain joins TRBV7-2 and TRBJ1-5; weak D call: TRBD1 (5 bases). The CDR3 runs to 15 residues. The V gene's germline CDR1 is SGHTA and CDR2 FQGNSA. The germline V and J ends were trimmed by 5 bases and 5 bases, with 16 bases remaining between them. In DNA form, the CDR3 reads TGTGCCAGCAGCCCACAGGACGGAAACCATCAGCCCCAGCATTTT. It specifies CASSPQDGNHQPQHF.

The gene calls are TRBV14 and TRBJ1-1, with TRBD1 matching 7 bases. Germline CDR1 SGHDN, CDR2 FVKESK. The CDR3 has 17 residues. The V segment lost 2 bases and the J segment 0 bases; nucleotides outside the gene matches: 9. This chain's CDR3 is CASSQRQGQGVNTEAFF. Written as DNA, the CDR3 is TGTGCCAGCAGCCAACGACAAGGGCAGGGGGTGAACACTGAAGCTTTCTTT.

This clonotype was seen ten or more times. The rearrangement uses TRBV20-1 and TRBJ2-5; D ambiguous. Trimming cost V 1 base and J 5 bases, with 5 bases left between them. The CDR3 totals 11 residues. Germline V gene sequence: CDR1 DFQATT, CDR2 SNEGSKA (reference sequence). CDR3 loop: CSARVGETQYF. Written as DNA, the CDR3 is TGCAGTGCTAGAGTAGGGGAGACCCAGTACTTC.